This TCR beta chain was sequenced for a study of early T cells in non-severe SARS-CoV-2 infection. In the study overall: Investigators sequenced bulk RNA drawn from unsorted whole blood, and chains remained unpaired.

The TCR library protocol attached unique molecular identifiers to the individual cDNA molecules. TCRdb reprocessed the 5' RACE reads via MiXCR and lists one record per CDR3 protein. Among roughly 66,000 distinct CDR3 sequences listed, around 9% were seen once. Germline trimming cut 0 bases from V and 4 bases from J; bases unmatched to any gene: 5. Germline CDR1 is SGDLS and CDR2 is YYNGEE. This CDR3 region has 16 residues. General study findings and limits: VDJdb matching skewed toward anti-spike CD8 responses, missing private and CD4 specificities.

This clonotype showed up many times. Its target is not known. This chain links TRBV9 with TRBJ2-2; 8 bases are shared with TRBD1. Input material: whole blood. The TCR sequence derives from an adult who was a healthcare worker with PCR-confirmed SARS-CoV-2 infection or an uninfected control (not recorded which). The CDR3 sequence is CASSVAGQGGTGELFF. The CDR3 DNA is TGTGCCAGCAGCGTAGCTGGACAGGGAGGCACCGGGGAGCTGTTTTTT.